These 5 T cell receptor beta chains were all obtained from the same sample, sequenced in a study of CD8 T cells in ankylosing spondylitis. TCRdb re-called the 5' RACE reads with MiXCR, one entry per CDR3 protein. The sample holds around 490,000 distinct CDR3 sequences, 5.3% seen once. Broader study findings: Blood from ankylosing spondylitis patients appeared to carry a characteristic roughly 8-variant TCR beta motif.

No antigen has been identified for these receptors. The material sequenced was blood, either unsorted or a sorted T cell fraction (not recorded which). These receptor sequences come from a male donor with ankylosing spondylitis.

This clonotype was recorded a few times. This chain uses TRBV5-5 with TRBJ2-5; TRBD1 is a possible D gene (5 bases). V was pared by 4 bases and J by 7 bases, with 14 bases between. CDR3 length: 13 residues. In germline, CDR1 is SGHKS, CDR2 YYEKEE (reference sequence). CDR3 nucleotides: TGTGCCAGCAGCCCTGGGCAGGGATGGACCCAGTACTTC. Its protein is CASSPGQGWTQYF. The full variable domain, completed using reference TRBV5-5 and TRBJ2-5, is DAGVTQSPTHLIKTRGQQVTLRCSPISGHKSVSWYQQVLGQGPQFIFQYYEKEERGRGNFPDRFSARQFPNYSSELNVNALLLGDSALYLCASSPGQGWTQYFGPGTRLLVL.

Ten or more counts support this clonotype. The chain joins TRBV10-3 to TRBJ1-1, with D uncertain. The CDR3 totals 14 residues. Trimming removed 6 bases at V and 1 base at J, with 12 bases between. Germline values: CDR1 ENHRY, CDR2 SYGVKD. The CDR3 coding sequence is TGTGCCATCAGGACACACGGATCGAACACTGAAGCTTTCTTT. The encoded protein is CAIRTHGSNTEAFF.

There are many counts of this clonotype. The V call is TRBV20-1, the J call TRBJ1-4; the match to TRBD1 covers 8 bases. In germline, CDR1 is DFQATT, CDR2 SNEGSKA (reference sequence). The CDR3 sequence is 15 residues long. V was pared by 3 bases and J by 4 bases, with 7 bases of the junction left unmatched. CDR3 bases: TGCAGTGCTAGGGCACCACAGGGGGTTAATGAAAAACTGTTTTTT. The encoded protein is CSARAPQGVNEKLFF.

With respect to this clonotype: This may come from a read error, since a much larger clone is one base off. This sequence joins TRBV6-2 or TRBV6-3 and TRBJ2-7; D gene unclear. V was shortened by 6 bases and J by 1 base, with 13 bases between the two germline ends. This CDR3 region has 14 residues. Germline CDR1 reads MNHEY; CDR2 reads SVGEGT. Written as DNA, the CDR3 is TGTGCCAGCAGACGTGCCATAGGGTCCTACGAGCAGTACTTC. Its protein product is CASRRAIGSYEQYF.

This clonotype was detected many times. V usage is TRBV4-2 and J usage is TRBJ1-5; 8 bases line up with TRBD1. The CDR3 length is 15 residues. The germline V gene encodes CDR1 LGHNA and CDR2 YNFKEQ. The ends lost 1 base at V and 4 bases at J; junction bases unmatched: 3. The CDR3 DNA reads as TGTGCCAGCAGCCAAGGGACAGGGTGGAATCAGCCCCAGCATTTT. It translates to CASSQGTGWNQPQHF.